This T cell receptor (beta chain) stems from a study of cytomegalovirus exposure and HLA in healthy donors. Study-level results: Within an earlier analysis, most TCR beta V segments proved productive either about 87% or about 30% of the time.

The CDR3 length is 18 residues. The V end was cut by 2 bases, the J end by 1 base, with 18 bases between. Germline V gene sequence: CDR1 LNHDA, CDR2 SQIVND (reference sequence). 13 Jbeta primers and 60 Vbeta primers were used for the PCR. Data came from immunoSEQ multiplex PCR; TCRdb stores just in-frame clones and leaves some out. The table records about 180,000 clones, 75% to 85% of them present only once. This clone was picked up a small number of times. Its antigen remains unknown. Those who donated were healthy bone marrow donors. Sequenced input: PBMCs. The sequence derives from a man aged 18 to 35 in good health and CMV-seronegative. The chain carries TRBV19 and TRBJ1-5; possibly TRBD1 for D (6 bases). CDR3 DNA sequence: TGTGCCAGTAGTATACGCAGGGAGGGGGAGAGGAGCAATCAGCCCCAGCATTTT. It translates to CASSIRREGERSNQPQHF.